This T cell receptor beta chain is drawn from a study of blood T cells in healthy people across ages. Broader study findings: When set beside aged donors, long-lived donors presented more naive CD4+ cells and higher diversity. Age advanced and TCR beta diversity per million T cells fell, roughly linearly.

Germline CDR1 reads SNHLY; CDR2 reads FYNNEI. V was clipped by 4 bases and J by 6 bases, with 13 bases between them. CDR3 length: 15 residues. Investigators took around 10 milliliters of peripheral blood from every donor. A second PCR of 7 to 11 cycles used a sample-barcoded 5' primer and a J-beta primer mix. Sequencing recovered at least 3 million CDR3-containing paired-end reads from each sample. TCRdb passed the 5' RACE reads through MiXCR, listing each CDR3 protein once. The profile shows 550,000 to 600,000 distinct CDR3 sequences, 27% of them singletons. This clonotype was observed a single time. Its antigen is not identified.

This TCR was recovered from a woman in her seventies in good health. The chain joins TRBV2 to TRBJ1-6; D call uncertain. Sequenced material: blood. The CDR3 DNA sequence: TGTGCCAGCAGTGCCACTCAGGTGCCTAATTCACCCCTCCACTTT. This gives the protein CASSATQVPNSPLHF.